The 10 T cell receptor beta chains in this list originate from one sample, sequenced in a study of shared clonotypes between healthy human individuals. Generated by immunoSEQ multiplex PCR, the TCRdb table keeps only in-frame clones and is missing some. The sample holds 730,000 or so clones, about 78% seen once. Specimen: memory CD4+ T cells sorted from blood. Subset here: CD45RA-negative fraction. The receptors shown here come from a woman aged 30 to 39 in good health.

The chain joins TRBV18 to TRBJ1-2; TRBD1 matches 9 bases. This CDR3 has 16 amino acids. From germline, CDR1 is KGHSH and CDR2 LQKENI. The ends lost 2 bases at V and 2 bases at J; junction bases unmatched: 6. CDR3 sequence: CASSPIRDRVNYGYTF. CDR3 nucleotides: TGTGCCAGCTCACCAATCCGGGACAGGGTAAACTATGGCTACACCTTC.

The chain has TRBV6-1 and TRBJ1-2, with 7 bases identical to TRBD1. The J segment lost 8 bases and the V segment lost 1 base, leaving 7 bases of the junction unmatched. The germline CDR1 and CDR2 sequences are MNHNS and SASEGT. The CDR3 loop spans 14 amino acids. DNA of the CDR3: TGTGCCAGCAGTGAAGGAACAGGGGTGTGGGGCTACACCTTC. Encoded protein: CASSEGTGVWGYTF.

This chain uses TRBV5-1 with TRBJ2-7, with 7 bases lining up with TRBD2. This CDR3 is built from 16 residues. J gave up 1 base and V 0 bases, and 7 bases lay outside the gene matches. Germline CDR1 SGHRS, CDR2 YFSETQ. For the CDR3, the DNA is TGCGCCAGCAGCTTGGGTAGGCTAGCGGTTTCCTACGAGCAGTACTTC. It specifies CASSLGRLAVSYEQYF.

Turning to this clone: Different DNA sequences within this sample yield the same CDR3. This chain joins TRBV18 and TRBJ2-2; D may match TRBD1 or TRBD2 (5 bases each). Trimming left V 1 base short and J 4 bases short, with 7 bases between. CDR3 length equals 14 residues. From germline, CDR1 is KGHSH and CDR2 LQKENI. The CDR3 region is CASSPQGSTGELFF. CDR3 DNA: TGTGCCAGCTCACCACAGGGGAGCACCGGGGAGCTGTTTTTT.

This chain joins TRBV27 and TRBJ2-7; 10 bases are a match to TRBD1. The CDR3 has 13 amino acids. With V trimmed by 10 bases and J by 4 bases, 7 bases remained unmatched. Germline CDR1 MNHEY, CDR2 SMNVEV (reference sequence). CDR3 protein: CAIRRQGAYEQYF. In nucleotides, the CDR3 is TGTGCCATCCGGAGACAGGGGGCTTACGAGCAGTACTTC.

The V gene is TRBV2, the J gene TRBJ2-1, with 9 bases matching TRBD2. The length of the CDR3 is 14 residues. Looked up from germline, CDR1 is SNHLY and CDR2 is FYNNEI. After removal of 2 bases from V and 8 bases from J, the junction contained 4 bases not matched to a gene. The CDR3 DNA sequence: TGTGCCAGCAGTGAAATAGCGGGAGTCGATGAGCAGTTCTTC. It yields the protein CASSEIAGVDEQFF.

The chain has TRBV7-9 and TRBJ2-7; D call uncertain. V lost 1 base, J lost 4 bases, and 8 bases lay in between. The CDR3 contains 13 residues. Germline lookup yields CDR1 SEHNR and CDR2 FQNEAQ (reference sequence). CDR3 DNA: TGTGCCAGCAGCTTAGACATGCCATACGAGCAGTACTTC. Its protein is CASSLDMPYEQYF.

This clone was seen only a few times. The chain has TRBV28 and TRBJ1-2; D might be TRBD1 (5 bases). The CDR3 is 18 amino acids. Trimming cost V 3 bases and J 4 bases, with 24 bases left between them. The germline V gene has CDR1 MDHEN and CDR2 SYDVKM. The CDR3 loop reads CASSFPRANRFGGYGYTF. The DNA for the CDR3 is TGTGCCAGCAGTTTCCCCAGGGCAAATCGTTTTGGCGGCTATGGCTACACCTTC.

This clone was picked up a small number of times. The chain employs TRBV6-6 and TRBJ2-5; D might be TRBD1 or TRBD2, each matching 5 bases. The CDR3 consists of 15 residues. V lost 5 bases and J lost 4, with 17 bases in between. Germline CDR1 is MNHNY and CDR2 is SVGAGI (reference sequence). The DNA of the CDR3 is TGTGCCAGCAGTAAGGACGGGGCAGGACGAGAGACCCAGTACTTC. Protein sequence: CASSKDGAGRETQYF.

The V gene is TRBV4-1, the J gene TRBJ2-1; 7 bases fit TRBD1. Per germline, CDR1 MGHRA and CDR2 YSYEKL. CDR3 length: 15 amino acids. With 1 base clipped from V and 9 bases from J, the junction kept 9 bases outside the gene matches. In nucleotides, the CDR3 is TGCGCCAGCAGCCAAGTAGGGGGCCGGGACGGTGAGCAGTTCTTC. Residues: CASSQVGGRDGEQFF.